The 28 T cell receptor beta chains below come from one sample, sequenced in a study of shared clonotypes between healthy human individuals. Generated by immunoSEQ multiplex PCR, the TCRdb table keeps only in-frame clones and is missing some. The table shows 2,500,000 or so clones, with roughly 92% occurring only once. The sample taken for sequencing was naive CD4+ T cells sorted from blood. The subset here: CD45RA+ positively selected. These receptors all come from a young man in good health.

This chain joins TRBV30 and TRBJ2-7, with D possibly matching TRBD2 (6 bases). The V end was cut by 8 bases, the J end by 3 bases, with 17 bases between. This CDR3 has 13 amino acids. CDR1 and CDR2 (germline): GTSNPN, SVGIG (reference sequence). The CDR3 sequence is CAHGGDVNYEQYF. CDR3 nucleotides: TGTGCCCATGGCGGGGATGTCAACTACGAGCAGTACTTC.

The rearrangement uses TRBV28 and TRBJ1-1; no clear D. Germline lookup yields CDR1 MDHEN and CDR2 SYDVKM. V was cut by 6 bases and J by 3 bases, with 8 bases left in between. The length of the CDR3 is 12 residues. CDR3 nucleotide sequence: TGTGCCAGCAGCTCGATGGACACTGAAGCTTTCTTT. Its protein product is CASSSMDTEAFF.

The rearrangement joins TRBV5-8 to TRBJ2-7, with 9 positions matching TRBD1. CDR3 length: 16 residues. Per germline, CDR1 SGHTS and CDR2 YDEGEE. After removal of 4 bases from V and 2 bases from J, the junction contained 10 bases not matched to a gene. Written as DNA, the CDR3 is TGTGCCAGCAGCCGCGGACAGGGGACTTACCCCTACGAGCAGTACTTC. It specifies CASSRGQGTYPYEQYF.

The rearrangement joins TRBV6-6 to TRBJ1-6; D is perhaps TRBD1 (6 bases). Germline V gene sequence: CDR1 MNHNY, CDR2 SVGAGI (reference sequence). The length of the CDR3 is 15 residues. V shed 0 bases and J shed 5 bases, with 8 bases lying between them. CDR3 DNA sequence: TGTGCCAGCAGTTACTCGCGGACAGATAATTCACCCCTCCACTTT. Its protein is CASSYSRTDNSPLHF.

The rearrangement links TRBV2 to TRBJ1-2; 7 bases align to TRBD1. V was clipped by 6 bases and J by 0 bases; unmatched bases: 10. Germline CDR1 is SNHLY and CDR2 is FYNNEI. The CDR3 runs to 16 residues. For the CDR3, the DNA is TGTGCCAGCAGGGGCATGGAGGGGGCACCTAACTATGGCTACACCTTC. Its protein product is CASRGMEGAPNYGYTF.

The rearrangement uses TRBV7-2 and TRBJ2-1; TRBD2 matches at 12 bases. Germline V CDR1 and CDR2: SGHTA, FQGNSA. This CDR3 comprises 17 residues. Trimming removed 1 base from V and 4 bases from J; junction bases left unmatched: 5. This CDR3 is CASSLDATSGGYNEQFF. The CDR3 region has the DNA TGTGCCAGCAGCTTAGATGCGACTAGCGGGGGATACAATGAGCAGTTCTTC.

Only one count was recorded for this clone. Other DNA sequences from this sample encode an identical CDR3 as well. The J gene is TRBJ1-5, the V gene TRBV7-2; unclear D gene. Germline CDR1 is SGHTA and CDR2 is FQGNSA. The CDR3 has 14 residues. Trimming stripped 3 bases from V and 0 bases from J, with 6 bases between. DNA of the CDR3: TGTGCCAGCAGCTTGGGCCCTAGCAATCAGCCCCAGCATTTT. This encodes CASSLGPSNQPQHF.

The chain uses TRBV6-5 and TRBJ1-3, with TRBD1 identical over 8 bases. The V gene end was trimmed by 4 bases and the J gene end by 1 base; junction bases not matched to a gene: 3. Germline V gene data show CDR1 as MNHEY and CDR2 as SVGAGI. The length of the CDR3 is 15 residues. This CDR3 reads CASSSGQVSGNTIYF. Written as DNA, the CDR3 is TGTGCCAGCAGTTCGGGACAGGTGTCTGGAAACACCATATATTTT.

J is TRBJ2-2 and V is TRBV28; D is ambiguous. CDR1 and CDR2 from the germline V gene are MDHEN and SYDVKM. This CDR3 spans 12 amino acids. Trimming cost V 8 bases and J 4 bases, with 8 bases left between them. CDR3 bases: TGTGCCAGCGTGAAGGGCACCGGGGAGCTGTTTTTT. It encodes CASVKGTGELFF.

The chain recombines TRBV4-1 with TRBJ2-5, with 9 nucleotides matching TRBD2. This CDR3 has 16 amino acids. Germline CDR1 is MGHRA and CDR2 is YSYEKL. With 4 bases clipped from V and 5 bases from J, the junction kept 11 bases outside the gene matches. DNA of the CDR3: TGCGCCAGCAGCCGATTACTAGCGGGTATGGTGGAGACCCAGTACTTC. Translating it yields CASSRLLAGMVETQYF.

This chain uses TRBV27 with TRBJ2-7; D unclear. Germline CDR1 MNHEY, CDR2 SMNVEV (reference sequence). Trimming shortened V by 5 bases and J by 6 bases, and 11 bases separated the two germline ends. This CDR3 contains 12 residues. CDR3 residues: CASSELSGEQYF. The CDR3 nucleotides are TGTGCCAGCAGTGAACTAAGTGGCGAGCAGTACTTC.

This clone appeared once. The rearrangement links TRBV28 to TRBJ2-5; TRBD1 matches 10 bases. The V segment lost 4 bases and the J segment 4 bases; nucleotides outside the gene matches: 9. In germline, CDR1 is MDHEN, CDR2 SYDVKM. The CDR3 covers 16 residues. CDR3 DNA: TGTGCCAGCAGTTCGAGTCCCGGGACAGGGGCAGAGACCCAGTACTTC. This codes for CASSSSPGTGAETQYF. Drawing the rest from reference TRBV28 and TRBJ2-5, the complete variable domain is DVKVTQSSRYLVKRTGEKVFLECVQDMDHENMFWYRQDPGLGLRLIYFSYDVKMKEKGDIPEGYSVSREKKERFSLILESASTNQTSMYLCASSSSPGTGAETQYFGPGTRLLVL.

V and J are TRBV11-2 and TRBJ1-1, with unresolved D. Trimming stripped 5 bases from V and 4 bases from J, with 17 bases between. Germline V gene sequence: CDR1 SGHAT, CDR2 FQNNGV. The CDR3 length is 15 residues. The CDR3 coding sequence is TGTGCCAGCAGCCCCCACGGAGGTGCGAGCACTGAAGCTTTCTTT. Translation gives CASSPHGGASTEAFF.

The V gene is TRBV5-1, the J gene TRBJ2-1, with 7 nucleotides matching TRBD1. This CDR3 is 13 amino acids long. Looked up from germline, CDR1 is SGHRS and CDR2 is YFSETQ. V lost 7 bases and J lost 6; bases outside the gene matches: 7. The CDR3 loop reads CASALPGGNEQFF. The DNA of the CDR3 is TGCGCCAGCGCCCTCCCAGGGGGCAATGAGCAGTTCTTC. Together with reference TRBV5-1 and TRBJ2-1, the CDR3 gives the full variable domain: KAGVTQTPRYLIKTRGQQVTLSCSPISGHRSVSWYQQTPGQGLQFLFEYFSETQRNKGNFPGRFSGRQFSNSRSEMNVSTLELGDSALYLCASALPGGNEQFFGPGTRLTVL.

The gene calls are TRBV7-8 and TRBJ1-5, with D tentatively TRBD1 (5 bases). Trimming removed 4 bases at V and 0 bases at J, with 10 bases between. The CDR3 runs to 15 residues. Germline values: CDR1 SGHVS, CDR2 FQNEAQ. In nucleotides, the CDR3 is TGTGCCAGCAGCTCCGGGACGTCTAGCAATCAGCCCCAGCATTTT. Amino acid sequence: CASSSGTSSNQPQHF.

V gene TRBV5-6 combines with J gene TRBJ2-7; no reliable D call. V lost 3 bases and J lost 7, with 8 bases in between. The germline V gene has CDR1 SGHDT and CDR2 YYEEEE. The CDR3 has 11 residues. CDR3 in amino acids: CASSSFQEQYF. In nucleotides, the CDR3 is TGTGCCAGCAGCTCCTTTCAAGAGCAGTACTTC.

The J gene is TRBJ2-7, the V gene TRBV5-1; 7 positions agree with TRBD1. The CDR3 is 13 residues long. Unmatched junction bases numbered 10, after V lost 7 bases and J lost 6 bases. Germline V gives CDR1 SGHRS, CDR2 YFSETQ. CDR3 in amino acids: CASQKTGIAEQYF. The CDR3, as DNA: TGCGCCAGCCAAAAGACAGGGATTGCCGAGCAGTACTTC.

In regard to this clone: This same CDR3 is encoded by further DNA sequences in the sample. The chain combines TRBV6-5 with TRBJ1-1, with TRBD1 identical over 9 bases. CDR3 length: 13 amino acids. The J segment lost 3 bases and the V segment lost 6 bases, leaving 2 bases of the junction unmatched. Germline V lookup: CDR1 MNHEY, CDR2 SVGAGI. The CDR3 DNA reads as TGTGCCAGCAGCAGGGACAGGGACACTGAAGCTTTCTTT. Protein sequence: CASSRDRDTEAFF.

The rearrangement joins TRBV5-4 to TRBJ2-2, with 7 bases fitting TRBD2. The CDR3 spans 18 residues. The J segment lost 2 bases and the V segment lost 4 bases, leaving 14 bases of the junction unmatched. Germline V CDR1 and CDR2: SGHNT, YYREEE (reference sequence). CDR3 protein: CASSMPGFQRGNTGELFF. Here the CDR3 DNA reads TGTGCCAGCAGCATGCCGGGATTCCAGCGGGGAAACACCGGGGAGCTGTTTTTT.

This clone was found a few times. V usage is TRBV30 and J usage is TRBJ1-6, with TRBD1 identical over 7 bases. Germline-derived CDR1 and CDR2 are GTSNPN and SVGIG (reference sequence). This CDR3 is built from 13 residues. The trim removed 5 bases at V and 11 bases at J, leaving 9 bases unmatched. The CDR3 loop reads CAWGQVLVTPLHF. For the CDR3, the DNA is TGTGCCTGGGGACAGGTACTAGTTACACCCCTCCACTTT.

The chain recombines TRBV2 with TRBJ1-4, with TRBD1 matching 7 bases. Trimming removed 6 bases from V and 1 base from J; junction bases left unmatched: 2. Looked up from germline, CDR1 is SNHLY and CDR2 is FYNNEI. The CDR3 is 14 amino acids. The CDR3 is CASRDRVTNEKLFF. The CDR3 DNA reads TGTGCCAGCAGAGACAGGGTAACTAATGAAAAACTGTTTTTT.

The chain uses TRBV15 and TRBJ2-3, with D uncertain. V was trimmed by 3 bases and J by 7 bases, leaving 5 bases between them. The CDR3 sequence is 11 residues long. Per the germline V gene, CDR1 is LNHNV and CDR2 is YYDKDF (reference sequence). The chain's CDR3 is CATSRDNTQYF. In nucleotides, the CDR3 is TGTGCCACCAGCAGGGATAATACGCAGTATTTT.

This chain links TRBV7-6 with TRBJ2-5, with 7 nucleotides matching TRBD2. The CDR3 length is 15 residues. The germline gives CDR1 SGHVS, CDR2 FNYEAQ. The V and J ends lost 0 bases and 5 bases, in that order; junction bases with no gene match: 6. In DNA, the CDR3 is TGTGCCAGCAGCTTAGCGCGGGGAGGGCCCGAGACCCAGTACTTC. Translated, it gives CASSLARGGPETQYF.

The V gene is TRBV6-6, the J gene TRBJ2-1; D not certain. CDR1 and CDR2 from the germline V gene are MNHNY and SVGAGI (reference sequence). Trimming left V 7 bases short and J 3 bases short, with 7 bases between. The CDR3 length is 12 residues. The CDR3 coding sequence is TGTGCCAGCATATCGGACTACAATGAGCAGTTCTTC. This gives the protein CASISDYNEQFF.

The V and J genes are TRBV7-9 and TRBJ1-4; 7 nucleotides align to TRBD1. The trim removed 3 bases at V and 8 bases at J, leaving 9 bases unmatched. The germline gives CDR1 SEHNR, CDR2 FQNEAQ (reference sequence). There are 15 residues in the CDR3. DNA for the CDR3: TGTGCCAGCAGCTTTAGGGGACAGAGGCGCGAAAAACTGTTTTTT. Its translation: CASSFRGQRREKLFF. Together with reference TRBV7-9 and TRBJ1-4, the CDR3 gives the full variable domain: DTGVSQNPRHKITKRGQNVTFRCDPISEHNRLYWYRQTLGQGPEFLTYFQNEAQLEKSRLLSDRFSAERPKGSFSTLEIQRTEQGDSAMYLCASSFRGQRREKLFFGSGTQLSVL.

This CDR3 reads CASSLQLTSEQFF. For the CDR3, the DNA is TGTGCCAGCAGCTTACAGCTAACGAGTGAGCAGTTCTTC. The J gene is TRBJ2-1, the V gene TRBV7-8, with no clear D. The V and J ends lost 2 bases and 9 bases respectively, with 11 bases between them. The length of the CDR3 is 13 residues. CDR1 and CDR2 (germline): SGHVS, FQNEAQ.

This chain links TRBV18 with TRBJ2-5; D remains unclear. The V end lost 6 bases, the J end lost 3 bases, and 11 bases lay between the germline ends. Germline-derived CDR1 and CDR2 are KGHSH and LQKENI. The CDR3 loop spans 13 amino acids. The CDR3 DNA reads TGTGCCAGCTCTGTGGTATTAGAAGAGACCCAGTACTTC. Translating it yields CASSVVLEETQYF.

The chain joins TRBV5-1 to TRBJ2-7, with TRBD2 as a possible D gene (6 bases). Germline V gives CDR1 SGHRS, CDR2 YFSETQ. Trimming cost V 0 bases and J 7 bases, with 11 bases left between them. The CDR3 runs to 13 residues. The CDR3 is CASSLVQAGEQYF. The CDR3 nucleotides are TGCGCCAGCAGCTTGGTTCAGGCGGGGGAGCAGTACTTC.